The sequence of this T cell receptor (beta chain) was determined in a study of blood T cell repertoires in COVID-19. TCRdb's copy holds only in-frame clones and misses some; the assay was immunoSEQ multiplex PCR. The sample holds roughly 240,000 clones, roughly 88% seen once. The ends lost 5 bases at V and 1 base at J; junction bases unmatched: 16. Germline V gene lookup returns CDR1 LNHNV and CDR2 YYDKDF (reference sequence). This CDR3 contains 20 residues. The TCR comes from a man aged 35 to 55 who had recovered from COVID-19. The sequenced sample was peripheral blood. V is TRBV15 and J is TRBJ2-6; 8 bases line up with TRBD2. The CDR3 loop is CATSPIAGGRVRSGANVLTF. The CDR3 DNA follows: TGTGCCACCAGCCCAATTGCGGGAGGTCGGGTTCGATCTGGGGCCAACGTCCTGACTTTC.